The 19 T cell receptor beta chains below were found in one sample sequenced in a study of vaccination and CD4 T cells after COVID-19 (dated by TCRdb to the early 2020s). According to the study, the label for this sample's treatment or condition signals: roughly ten-day PBMC culture with coronavirus spike peptide pools or control peptides (ViraFEST assay). The method was PCR. Sequencing was carried out with an Illumina iSeq 100. At the Johns Hopkins FTIC core, DNA from the cultured CD4+ T cells underwent TCR sequencing with the Oncomine TCR Beta short-read assay. TCRdb reworked the public reads: Q25 trimming with fastp, MiXCR clone assembly, productive beta chains retained. Rows matching on CDR3 protein sequence are summarized as one entry with the most common DNA and genes. Present in this sample are about 3,800 distinct CDR3 sequences, about 15% of which were seen just once. The top ten hold approximately 20% of the sample.

No antigens are known for them. The sample was CD4+ T cells from blood, cultured in vitro. These receptors were collected from a human donor who had recovered from COVID-19.

This chain uses TRBV11-3 with TRBJ2-1; the match to TRBD2 covers 7 bases. Trimming at V came to 5 bases and at J to 10 bases, leaving 5 bases not matched to a gene. CDR3 size: 12 residues. CDR1 SGHNT and CDR2 YENEEA come from the germline V gene. DNA for the CDR3: TGTGCCAGCAGCGGCCGGGAGGCAGAGCAGTTCTTC. Its translation: CASSGREAEQFF.

This clonotype is labeled medium-sized. This chain joins TRBV12-3 or TRBV12-4 and TRBJ2-5; D remains unclear. Trimming cost V 5 bases and J 5 bases, with 12 bases left between them. The CDR3 totals 13 residues. CDR3 DNA sequence: TGTGCCAGCAGTGCTCTGTGGGCGGAGACCCAGTACTTC. It specifies CASSALWAETQYF.

By sample share, this clonotype is medium-sized. V gene TRBV7-9 combines with J gene TRBJ1-1; possible D gene TRBD1, 6 bases. V was shortened by 3 bases and J by 4 bases, with 15 bases between the two germline ends. The CDR3 totals 15 residues. Germline-derived CDR1 and CDR2 are SEHNR and FQNEAQ (reference sequence). As DNA, the CDR3 is TGTGCCAGCAGCTTCTTGACAGGCCCGAGCACTGAAGCTTTCTTT. This codes for CASSFLTGPSTEAFF.

This clonotype has only a few counts. The V and J genes are TRBV9 and TRBJ1-1; the D is unclear. This CDR3 is 13 amino acids long. The germline CDR1 and CDR2 sequences are SGDLS and YYNGEE. V was shortened by 4 bases and J by 1 base, with 8 bases between the two germline ends. The CDR3 nucleotides read TGTGCCAGCAGCATCGACACGAACACTGAAGCTTTCTTT. It specifies CASSIDTNTEAFF.

In its sample, this clonotype was seen a few times. The rearrangement uses TRBV19 and TRBJ2-2, with D possibly TRBD2 on 5 matching bases. The CDR3 has 16 residues. CDR1 is LNHDA, CDR2 SQIVND, per germline (reference sequence). The V end lost 3 bases, the J end lost 4 bases, and 15 bases lay between the germline ends. Here the CDR3 reads CASSIYRTLGTGELFF. CDR3 sequence (DNA): TGTGCCAGTAGTATTTATAGGACTCTAGGCACCGGGGAGCTGTTTTTT.

This chain uses TRBV19 with TRBJ1-1; D remains unclear. The CDR3 is 15 amino acids. CDR1 LNHDA and CDR2 SQIVND come from the germline V gene (reference sequence). Deletions cut 0 bases from V and 0 bases from J, with 8 bases between. DNA for the CDR3: TGTGCCAGTAGTATAGATCGCTCAATGAACACTGAAGCTTTCTTT. Its protein product is CASSIDRSMNTEAFF.

This clonotype has just a few counts. This rearrangement joins TRBV3-1 to TRBJ2-5; D is unclear. Germline V CDR1 and CDR2: LGHDT, YNNKEL (reference sequence). CDR3 length: 14 amino acids. V lost 1 base, J lost 5 bases, and 11 bases lay in between. The CDR3 bases are TGTGCCAGCAGCCAAGGTCTGGTATCCGAGACCCAGTACTTC. It yields the protein CASSQGLVSETQYF.

By share, this clonotype ranks as large. A read error may account for a junction end that differs from germline. V is TRBV6-1 and J is TRBJ1-2, with D tentatively TRBD1 (5 bases). Germline values: CDR1 MNHNS, CDR2 SASEGT. The CDR3 contains 13 residues. Here the CDR3 reads CARRDDGNYGYTF. The CDR3 DNA sequence: TGTGCCCGCAGGGACGACGGAAACTATGGCTACACCTTC.

This clonotype turned up a few times. The chain is built from TRBV19 and TRBJ1-4; D is undetermined. The CDR3 has 11 amino acids. Germline assignment: CDR1 LNHDA and CDR2 SQIVND (reference sequence). V was clipped by 3 bases and J by 8 bases, with 4 bases between them. Here the CDR3 reads CASSIREKLFF. The CDR3 coding sequence is TGTGCCAGTAGTATTCGCGAAAAACTGTTTTTT.

V is TRBV5-6 and J is TRBJ1-4; TRBD1 might be the D (6 bases). Trimming stripped 4 bases from V and 8 bases from J, with 12 bases between. This CDR3 contains 13 residues. Per germline, CDR1 SGHDT and CDR2 YYEEEE. The CDR3 sequence is CASSRAGGEKLFF. CDR3 bases: TGTGCCAGCAGCCGTGCCGGGGGCGAAAAACTGTTTTTT.

The chain joins TRBV30 to TRBJ2-1; 8 positions match TRBD1. There are 13 residues in the CDR3. Germline V gene lookup returns CDR1 GTSNPN and CDR2 SVGIG (reference sequence). With V trimmed by 5 bases and J by 2 bases, 2 bases remained unmatched. CDR3 loop: CAWSDRAYNEQFF. CDR3 sequence (DNA): TGTGCCTGGTCGGACAGGGCCTACAATGAGCAGTTCTTC.

This clonotype was recorded a few times. For the CDR3, the DNA is TGTGCCACCAGCAGAGTGACGGGGAATGAGCAGTTCTTC. Translated, it gives CATSRVTGNEQFF. The rearrangement joins TRBV15 to TRBJ2-1; D perhaps matches TRBD2 (5 bases). The CDR3 spans 13 residues. V shed 1 base and J shed 7 bases, with 8 bases lying between them. Germline V gene lookup returns CDR1 LNHNV and CDR2 YYDKDF (reference sequence).

By sample fraction, this clonotype is large. V usage is TRBV6-1 and J usage is TRBJ1-2, with D perhaps matching TRBD1 (6 bases). V was shortened by 0 bases and J by 6 bases, with 23 bases between the two germline ends. The length of the CDR3 is 18 residues. The germline V gene has CDR1 MNHNS and CDR2 SASEGT. This chain's CDR3 is CASSEASLEWGRWDGYTF. The CDR3 DNA sequence: TGTGCCAGCAGTGAAGCTTCACTCGAATGGGGGCGGTGGGATGGCTACACCTTC.

By share of the sample, this clonotype is hyperexpanded. The rearrangement uses TRBV5-1 and TRBJ2-7, with D perhaps being TRBD1 or TRBD2 (5 bases each). This CDR3 region has 14 residues. Looked up from germline, CDR1 is SGHRS and CDR2 is YFSETQ. The ends were cut back, 3 bases at V and 2 bases at J, with 12 bases in the middle. The CDR3 DNA reads as TGCGCCAGCAGCTCCTCGGGACCGCCCTACGAGCAGTACTTC. Translated: CASSSSGPPYEQYF.

A note on this clonotype: This may come from a read error, since a much larger clone is one base off. Here the CDR3 reads CANSFGQGVYGYTF. The CDR3 nucleotides read TGTGCCAACAGCTTCGGACAGGGGGTCTATGGCTACACCTTC. The chain employs TRBV5-4 and TRBJ1-2; 10 bases map to TRBD1. The CDR3 covers 14 residues. The V gene's germline CDR1 is SGHNT and CDR2 YYREEE (reference sequence).

Worth noting for this clonotype: At one of its ends the junction is not consistent with the germline gene, which may arise from a read error. The J gene is TRBJ2-3, the V gene TRBV7-9, with D maybe TRBD1 (6 bases). CDR1 and CDR2 (germline): SEHNR, FQNEAQ (reference sequence). CDR3 length: 14 amino acids. The CDR3 nucleotides are TGTGCCAGCAGCTCGACAGGAACCACAGATACGCGGTATTTT. This sequence encodes CASSSTGTTDTRYF.

A few counts support this clonotype. This chain uses TRBV30 with TRBJ2-7; D tentatively reads TRBD1 or TRBD2 (5 bases each). CDR1 and CDR2 (germline): GTSNPN, SVGIG (reference sequence). V lost 5 bases and J 7 bases, leaving 12 bases between the germline ends. This CDR3 spans 11 amino acids. CDR3 sequence reads: CAWGDPLEQYF. CDR3 coding DNA: TGTGCCTGGGGGGACCCGTTAGAGCAGTACTTC.

By frequency in the sample, this clonotype is medium-sized. V and J are TRBV6-5 and TRBJ1-6; 7 bases fit TRBD1. V gave up 2 bases and J gave up 0 bases; unmatched junction bases: 7. This CDR3 is built from 18 residues. Germline V lookup: CDR1 MNHEY, CDR2 SVGAGI. The CDR3 region is CASSYGGQESSYNSPLHF. The CDR3, as DNA: TGTGCCAGCAGTTACGGAGGACAGGAGAGCTCCTATAATTCACCCCTCCACTTT.

Comment on this clonotype: The germline gene is not matched at one end of the junction; a read error may be the cause. The V gene is TRBV5-1, the J gene TRBJ2-3; 8 bases line up with TRBD2. The CDR3 extends over 17 amino acids. Germline loops: CDR1 SGHRS, CDR2 YFSETQ. The CDR3 region is CASSTGRSGISTDAQYF. The CDR3 bases are TGCGCCAGCAGCACGGGTCGTAGCGGGATTAGCACAGATGCGCAGTATTTT.